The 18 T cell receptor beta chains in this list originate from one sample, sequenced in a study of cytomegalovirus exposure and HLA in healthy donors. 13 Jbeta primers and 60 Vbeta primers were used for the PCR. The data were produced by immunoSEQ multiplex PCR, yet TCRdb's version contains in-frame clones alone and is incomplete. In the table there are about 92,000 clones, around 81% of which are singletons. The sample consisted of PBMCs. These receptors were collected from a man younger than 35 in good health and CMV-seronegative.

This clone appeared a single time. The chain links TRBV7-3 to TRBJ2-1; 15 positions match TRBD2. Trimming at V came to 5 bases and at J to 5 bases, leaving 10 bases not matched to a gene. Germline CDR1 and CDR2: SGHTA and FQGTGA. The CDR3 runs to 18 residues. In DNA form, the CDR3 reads TGTGCCAGCAGCGGGTCCGGGACTAGCGGGGGGACTAACAATGAGCAGTTCTTC. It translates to CASSGSGTSGGTNNEQFF.

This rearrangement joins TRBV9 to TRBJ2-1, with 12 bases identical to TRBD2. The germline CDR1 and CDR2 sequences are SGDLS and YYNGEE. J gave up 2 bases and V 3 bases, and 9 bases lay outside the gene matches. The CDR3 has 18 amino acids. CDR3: CASSGSLAGGRAYNEQFF. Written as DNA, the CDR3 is TGTGCCAGCAGCGGTTCTCTAGCGGGGGGGCGGGCCTACAATGAGCAGTTCTTC.

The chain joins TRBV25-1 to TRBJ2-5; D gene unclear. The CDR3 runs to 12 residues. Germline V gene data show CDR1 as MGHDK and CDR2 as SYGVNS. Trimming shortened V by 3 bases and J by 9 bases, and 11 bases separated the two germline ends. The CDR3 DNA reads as TGTGCCAGCAGTGATCTCGTTCGGGCCCAGTACTTC. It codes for CASSDLVRAQYF.

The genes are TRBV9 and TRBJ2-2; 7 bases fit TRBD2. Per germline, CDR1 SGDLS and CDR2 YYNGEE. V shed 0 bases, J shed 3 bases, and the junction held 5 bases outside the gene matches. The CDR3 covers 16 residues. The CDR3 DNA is TGTGCCAGCAGCGTAGTTGGGGGGGGATACACCGGGGAGCTGTTTTTT. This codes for CASSVVGGGYTGELFF.

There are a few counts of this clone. Here the CDR3 reads CASSLGLAGLVSYNEQFF. The DNA of the CDR3 is TGCGCCAGCAGCTTGGGACTAGCGGGTCTGGTCTCCTACAATGAGCAGTTCTTC. The V and J genes are TRBV5-1 and TRBJ2-1; 10 nucleotides align to TRBD2. The V segment lost 0 bases and the J segment 0 bases; nucleotides outside the gene matches: 6. This CDR3 has 18 residues. The V gene's germline CDR1 is SGHRS and CDR2 YFSETQ.

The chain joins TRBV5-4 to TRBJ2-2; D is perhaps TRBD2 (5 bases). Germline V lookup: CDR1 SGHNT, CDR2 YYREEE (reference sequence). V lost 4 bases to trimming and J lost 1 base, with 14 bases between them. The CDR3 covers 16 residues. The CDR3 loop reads CASSQDPGENTGELFF. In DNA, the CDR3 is TGTGCCAGCAGCCAAGACCCCGGGGAGAACACCGGGGAGCTGTTTTTT.

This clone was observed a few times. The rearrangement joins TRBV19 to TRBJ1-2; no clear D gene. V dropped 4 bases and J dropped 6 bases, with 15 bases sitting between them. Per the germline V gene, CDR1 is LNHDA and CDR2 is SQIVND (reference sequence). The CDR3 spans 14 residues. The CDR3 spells CASSTTRPLDGYTF. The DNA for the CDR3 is TGTGCCAGTAGTACGACCAGGCCCCTTGATGGCTACACCTTC.

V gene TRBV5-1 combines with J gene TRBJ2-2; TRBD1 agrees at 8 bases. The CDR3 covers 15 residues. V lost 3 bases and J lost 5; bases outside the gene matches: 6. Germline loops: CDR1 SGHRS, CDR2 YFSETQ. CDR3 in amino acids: CASSWGQEGTGELFF. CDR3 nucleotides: TGCGCCAGCAGCTGGGGACAGGAGGGGACCGGGGAGCTGTTTTTT.

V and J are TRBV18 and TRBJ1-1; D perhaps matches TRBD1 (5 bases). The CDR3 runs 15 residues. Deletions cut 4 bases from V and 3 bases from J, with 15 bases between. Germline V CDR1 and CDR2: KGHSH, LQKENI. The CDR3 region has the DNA TGTGCCAGCTCACGCAGGGTCGCGACACACACTGAAGCTTTCTTT. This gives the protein CASSRRVATHTEAFF. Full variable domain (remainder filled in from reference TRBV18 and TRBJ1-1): NAGVMQNPRHLVRRRGQEARLRCSPMKGHSHVYWYRQLPEEGLKFMVYLQKENIIDESGMPKERFSAEFPKEGPSILRIQQVVRGDSAAYFCASSRRVATHTEAFFGQGTRLTVV.

CDR3 amino acids: CASSRTGERGETQYF. For the CDR3, the DNA is TGCGCCAGCAGCCGTACTGGGGAGCGTGGAGAGACCCAGTACTTC. This chain joins TRBV10-1 and TRBJ2-5, with D possibly matching TRBD2 (5 bases). There are 15 residues in the CDR3. V was shortened by 6 bases and J by 4 bases, with 18 bases between the two germline ends. The germline gives CDR1 WNHNN, CDR2 SYGVQD (reference sequence).

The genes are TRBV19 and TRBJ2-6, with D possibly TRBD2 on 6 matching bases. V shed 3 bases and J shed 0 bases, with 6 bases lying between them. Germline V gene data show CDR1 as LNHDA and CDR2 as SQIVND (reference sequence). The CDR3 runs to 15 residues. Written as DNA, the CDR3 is TGTGCCAGTAGTATGGGACTCTCTGGGGCCAACGTCCTGACTTTC. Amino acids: CASSMGLSGANVLTF.

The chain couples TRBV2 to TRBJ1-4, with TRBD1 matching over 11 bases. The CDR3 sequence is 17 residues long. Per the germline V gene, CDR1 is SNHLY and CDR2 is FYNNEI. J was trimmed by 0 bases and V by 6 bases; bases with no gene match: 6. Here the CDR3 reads CASSWTGGPATNEKLFF. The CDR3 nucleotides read TGTGCCAGCAGCTGGACAGGGGGCCCAGCAACTAATGAAAAACTGTTTTTT.

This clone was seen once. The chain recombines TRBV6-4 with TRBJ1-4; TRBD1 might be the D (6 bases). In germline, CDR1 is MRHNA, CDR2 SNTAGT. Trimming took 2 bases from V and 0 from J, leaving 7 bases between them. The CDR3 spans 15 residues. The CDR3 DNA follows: TGTGCCAGCAGTGACGAGGGGGCAACTAATGAAAAACTGTTTTTT. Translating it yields CASSDEGATNEKLFF.

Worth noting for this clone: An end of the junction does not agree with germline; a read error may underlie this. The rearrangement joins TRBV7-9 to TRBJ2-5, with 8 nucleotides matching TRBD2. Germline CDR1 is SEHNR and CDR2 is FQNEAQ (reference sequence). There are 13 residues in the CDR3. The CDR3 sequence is CSSSASGWETQYF. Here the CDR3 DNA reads TGTTCCAGCAGCGCTAGCGGGTGGGAGACCCAGTACTTC.

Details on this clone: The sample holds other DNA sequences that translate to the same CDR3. CDR3: CASSAGEGTEAFF. CDR3 nucleotides: TGTGCCAGCAGTGCAGGGGAGGGGACTGAAGCTTTCTTT. The chain couples TRBV2 to TRBJ1-1, with D maybe TRBD1 (6 bases). The CDR3 runs 13 residues. Germline CDR1 SNHLY, CDR2 FYNNEI. The V end was cut by 4 bases, the J end by 5 bases, with 11 bases between.

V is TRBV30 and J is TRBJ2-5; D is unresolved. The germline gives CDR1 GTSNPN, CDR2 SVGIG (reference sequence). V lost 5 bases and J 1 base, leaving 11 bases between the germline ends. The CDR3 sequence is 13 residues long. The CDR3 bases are TGTGCCTGGGGTCTAACCCTCCAAGAGACCCAGTACTTC. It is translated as CAWGLTLQETQYF.

CDR3: CASSIRDTRPDFF. For the CDR3, the DNA is TGTGCCAGTAGTATCCGGGACACTCGGCCGGATTTCTTT. The genes are TRBV19 and TRBJ1-1; D is possibly TRBD1 (6 bases). Per the germline V gene, CDR1 is LNHDA and CDR2 is SQIVND (reference sequence). Trimming pared 3 bases from V and 13 bases from J, leaving 18 bases between. CDR3 length equals 13 residues.

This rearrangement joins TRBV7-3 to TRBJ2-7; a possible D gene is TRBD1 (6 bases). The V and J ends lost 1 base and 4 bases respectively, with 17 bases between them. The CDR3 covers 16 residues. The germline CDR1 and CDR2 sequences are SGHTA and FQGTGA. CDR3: CASSLNWLGGSYEQYF. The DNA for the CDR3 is TGTGCCAGCAGCTTAAACTGGCTAGGGGGATCGTACGAGCAGTACTTC.